The T cell receptor (beta chain) described here comes from a study of identical twins. V was cut by 2 bases and J by 9 bases, with 12 bases left in between. Germline CDR1 WNHNN, CDR2 SYGVQD (reference sequence). The CDR3 runs to 13 residues. MiXCR, run by TCRdb on the 5' RACE reads, gives a single entry per CDR3 protein. The table records 600,000 to 800,000 distinct CDR3 sequences, 21% of them present only once. Findings and limits, study-wide: Conclusions relied on cross-sectional statistical analysis, not following the same donors.

This clonotype was detected only a few times. Its antigen remains unknown. Another study also made use of these data, one on T cells expressing NK-cell markers.

The sequencing sample was made of PBMCs. The clonotype was recovered from a woman under 30 in good health. V usage is TRBV10-1 and J usage is TRBJ2-3; either TRBD1 or TRBD2 may supply D (5 bases each). The CDR3 region is CASSETPEGTQYF. In DNA form, the CDR3 reads TGCGCCAGCAGTGAGACCCCCGAGGGGACGCAGTATTTT.